Included here is one T cell receptor beta chain sequence, with context. This sample stems from a study of early T cells in non-severe SARS-CoV-2 infection. Each CDR3 protein gets one entry after TCRdb re-called the 5' RACE reads with MiXCR. This table has approximately 110,000 distinct CDR3 sequences, more than 12% appearing once. Sequencing was performed on whole blood. This clonotype was sampled from an adult who was a healthcare worker with PCR-confirmed SARS-CoV-2 infection or an uninfected control (not recorded which).

CDR3 sequence: CASSRLGAGEFSGKGTGELFF. For the CDR3, the DNA is TGTGCCAGCAGCCGGTTGGGGGCCGGGGAATTTTCAGGGAAGGGCACCGGGGAGCTGTTTTTT. This sequence joins TRBV27 and TRBJ2-2; TRBD1 might be the D (6 bases). This CDR3 spans 21 amino acids. From germline, CDR1 is MNHEY and CDR2 SMNVEV (reference sequence). The ends were cut back, 6 bases at V and 4 bases at J, with 33 bases in the middle.